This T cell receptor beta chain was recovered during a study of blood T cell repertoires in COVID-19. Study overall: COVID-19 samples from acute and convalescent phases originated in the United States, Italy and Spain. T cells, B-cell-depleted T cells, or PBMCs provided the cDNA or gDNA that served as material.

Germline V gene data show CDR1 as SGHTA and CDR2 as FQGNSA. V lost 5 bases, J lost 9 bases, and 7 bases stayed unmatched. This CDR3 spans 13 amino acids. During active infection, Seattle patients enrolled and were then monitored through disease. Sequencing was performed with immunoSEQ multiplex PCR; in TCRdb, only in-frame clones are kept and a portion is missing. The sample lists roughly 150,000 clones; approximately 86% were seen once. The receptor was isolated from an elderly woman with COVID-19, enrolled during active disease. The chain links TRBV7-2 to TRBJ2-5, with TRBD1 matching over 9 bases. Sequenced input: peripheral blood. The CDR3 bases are TGTGCCAGCAGCATACGGACAGGGGAGGCCCAGTACTTC. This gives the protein CASSIRTGEAQYF. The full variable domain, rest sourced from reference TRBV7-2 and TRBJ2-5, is GAGVSQSPSNKVTEKGKDVELRCDPISGHTALYWYRQSLGQGLEFLIYFQGNSAPDKSGLPSDRFSAERTGGSVSTLTIQRTQQEDSAVYLCASSIRTGEAQYFGPGTRLLVL.